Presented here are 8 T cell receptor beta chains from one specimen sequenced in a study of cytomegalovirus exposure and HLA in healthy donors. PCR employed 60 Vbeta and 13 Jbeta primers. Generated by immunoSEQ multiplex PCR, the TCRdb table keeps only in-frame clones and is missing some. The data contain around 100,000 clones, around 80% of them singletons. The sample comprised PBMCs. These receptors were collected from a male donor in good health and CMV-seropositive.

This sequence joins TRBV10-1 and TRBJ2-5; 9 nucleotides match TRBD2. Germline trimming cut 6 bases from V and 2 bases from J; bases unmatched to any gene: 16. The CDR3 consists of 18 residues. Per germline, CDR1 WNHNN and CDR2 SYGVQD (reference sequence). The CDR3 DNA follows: TGCGCCAGCAGACAGGTAGCGGGGGCCCCTACAGTACAAGAGACCCAGTACTTC. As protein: CASRQVAGAPTVQETQYF.

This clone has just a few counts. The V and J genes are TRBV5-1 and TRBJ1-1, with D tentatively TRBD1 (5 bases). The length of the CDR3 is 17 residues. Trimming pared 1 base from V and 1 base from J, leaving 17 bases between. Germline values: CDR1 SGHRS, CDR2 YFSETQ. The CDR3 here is CASSLFRQGAGNTEAFF. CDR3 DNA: TGCGCCAGCAGCTTGTTCCGGCAGGGTGCTGGGAACACTGAAGCTTTCTTT.

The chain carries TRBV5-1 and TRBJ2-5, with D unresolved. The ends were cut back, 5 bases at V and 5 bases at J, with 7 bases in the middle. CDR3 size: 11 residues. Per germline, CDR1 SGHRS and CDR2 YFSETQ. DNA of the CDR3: TGCGCCAGCAGTATCTCGGAGACCCAGTACTTC. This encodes CASSISETQYF.

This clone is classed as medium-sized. CDR3 sequence: CASSADRGRIYNSPLHF. The CDR3 nucleotides are TGTGCCAGCAGCGCTGACAGGGGGCGAATCTATAATTCACCCCTCCACTTT. The V and J genes are TRBV12-1 and TRBJ1-6; the table gives TRBD1 as D, unverified against the DNA. TRBV12-1 is annotated as a pseudogene. This CDR3 has 17 residues.

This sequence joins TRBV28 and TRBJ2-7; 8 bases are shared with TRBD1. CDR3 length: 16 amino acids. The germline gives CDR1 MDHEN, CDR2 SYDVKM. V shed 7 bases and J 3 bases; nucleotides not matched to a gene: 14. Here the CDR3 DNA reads TGTGCCAGCACTCCCGACAGGGGTATCTTTGGCTACGAGCAGTACTTC. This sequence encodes CASTPDRGIFGYEQYF.

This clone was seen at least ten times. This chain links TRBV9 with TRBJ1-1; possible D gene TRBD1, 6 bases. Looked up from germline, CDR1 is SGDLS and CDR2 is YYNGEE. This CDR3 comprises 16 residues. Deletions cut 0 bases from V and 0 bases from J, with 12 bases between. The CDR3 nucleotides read TGTGCCAGCAGCGTAGTTGGGGGGGCAATGAACACTGAAGCTTTCTTT. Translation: CASSVVGGAMNTEAFF. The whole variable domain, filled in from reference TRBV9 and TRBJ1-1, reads DSGVTQTPKHLITATGQRVTLRCSPRSGDLSVYWYQQSLDQGLQFLIQYYNGEERAKGNILERFSAQQFPDLHSELNLSSLELGDSALYFCASSVVGGAMNTEAFFGQGTRLTVV.

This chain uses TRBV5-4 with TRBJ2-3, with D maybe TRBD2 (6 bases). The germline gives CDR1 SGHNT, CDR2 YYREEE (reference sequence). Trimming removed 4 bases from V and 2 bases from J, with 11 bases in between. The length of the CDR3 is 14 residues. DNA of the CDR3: TGTGCCAGCAGCCCCGCGGGGCACACAGATACGCAGTATTTT. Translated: CASSPAGHTDTQYF.

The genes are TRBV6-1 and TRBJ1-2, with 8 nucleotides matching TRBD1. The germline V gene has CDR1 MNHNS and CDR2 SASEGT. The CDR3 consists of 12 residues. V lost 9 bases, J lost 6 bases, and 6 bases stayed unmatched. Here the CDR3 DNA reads TGTGCCAGGGCGGACAGGGTGAATGGCTACACCTTC. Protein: CARADRVNGYTF.